This entry lists 23 T cell receptor beta chains sequenced from one sample in a study of graft-versus-host responses after intestinal transplantation. Generated by immunoSEQ multiplex PCR, the TCRdb table keeps only in-frame clones and is missing some. The sample has approximately 9,300 clones, about 86% seen once. Tissue processing of the graft released intraepithelial and lamina propria lymphocytes from it. The sample consisted of ileum tissue, taken around 700 days after intestinal transplantation. These receptors came from a human patient who received an intestinal transplant, so some T cells may come from the graft donor.

The CDR3: CASSLWAGSFQPQHF. CDR3 DNA: TGTGCCAGCAGTTTGTGGGCAGGGAGTTTTCAGCCCCAGCATTTT. The rearrangement joins TRBV28 to TRBJ1-5; D is perhaps TRBD1 (5 bases). Per germline, CDR1 MDHEN and CDR2 SYDVKM. Trimming removed 3 bases at V and 6 bases at J, with 15 bases between. The length of the CDR3 is 15 residues. The variable domain in full, completed from reference TRBV28 and TRBJ1-5, reads DVKVTQSSRYLVKRTGEKVFLECVQDMDHENMFWYRQDPGLGLRLIYFSYDVKMKEKGDIPEGYSVSREKKERFSLILESASTNQTSMYLCASSLWAGSFQPQHFGDGTRLSIL.

This clone was counted once. The V call is TRBV5-1, the J call TRBJ2-5, with 7 bases identical to TRBD1. CDR1 SGHRS and CDR2 YFSETQ come from the germline V gene. V was pared by 4 bases and J by 4 bases, with 7 bases of the junction left unmatched. CDR3 length: 14 residues. The CDR3 DNA reads TGCGCCAGCAGCCCAACAGGGGTTAGAGAGACCCAGTACTTC. Translation: CASSPTGVRETQYF.

This clone was picked up one time. The chain uses TRBV5-1 and TRBJ1-1, with TRBD1 matching 8 bases. J gave up 1 base and V 3 bases, and 5 bases lay outside the gene matches. Germline values: CDR1 SGHRS, CDR2 YFSETQ. The CDR3 covers 15 residues. CDR3 bases: TGCGCCAGCAGCTCAATTACAGGGGGGAACACTGAAGCTTTCTTT. Translation gives CASSSITGGNTEAFF. Full variable domain (missing parts from reference TRBV5-1 and TRBJ1-1): KAGVTQTPRYLIKTRGQQVTLSCSPISGHRSVSWYQQTPGQGLQFLFEYFSETQRNKGNFPGRFSGRQFSNSRSEMNVSTLELGDSALYLCASSSITGGNTEAFFGQGTRLTVV.

This sequence joins TRBV2 and TRBJ1-2, with D perhaps TRBD1 (6 bases). Germline lookup yields CDR1 SNHLY and CDR2 FYNNEI. Between the trimmed V and J ends, which lost 5 bases and 4 bases, there was a span of 14 bases. The CDR3 sequence is 14 residues long. CDR3 residues: CASSSDSTLYGYTF. The CDR3 DNA reads as TGTGCCAGCAGTTCGGACAGCACCCTCTATGGCTACACCTTC.

The chain employs TRBV11-2 and TRBJ2-1, with a weak D call TRBD2 (7 bases). V lost 1 base and J 8 bases, leaving 15 bases between the germline ends. Germline V gene data show CDR1 as SGHAT and CDR2 as FQNNGV. The CDR3 is 15 amino acids. The CDR3 DNA follows: TGTGCCAGCAGCTTAGTGGTTGGGGGGGCAGATGAGCAGTTCTTC. It specifies CASSLVVGGADEQFF.

This clone was observed a few times. V gene TRBV9 combines with J gene TRBJ1-6; D might be TRBD1 (5 bases). The length of the CDR3 is 15 residues. Germline V gene data show CDR1 as SGDLS and CDR2 as YYNGEE. Trimming pared 3 bases from V and 10 bases from J, leaving 17 bases between. The CDR3 region has the DNA TGTGCCAGCAGCGCTCCGGGACTTGTGGAATCACCCCTCCACTTT. Encoded protein: CASSAPGLVESPLHF.

This sequence joins TRBV15 and TRBJ2-3; 8 bases match TRBD1. V shed 0 bases, J shed 4 bases, and the junction held 3 bases outside the gene matches. There are 15 residues in the CDR3. CDR1 LNHNV and CDR2 YYDKDF come from the germline V gene (reference sequence). CDR3: CATSRDWGQADTQYF. CDR3 nucleotide sequence: TGTGCCACCAGCAGAGATTGGGGACAGGCAGATACGCAGTATTTT.

The chain is built from TRBV11-2 and TRBJ2-7, with D tentatively TRBD2 (7 bases). CDR3 length: 18 residues. Germline V lookup: CDR1 SGHAT, CDR2 FQNNGV. The V end lost 4 bases, the J end lost 2 bases, and 24 bases lay between the germline ends. This chain's CDR3 is CASSSSGGAGVPTYEQYF. The CDR3 DNA reads as TGTGCCAGCAGCTCCTCTGGGGGGGCGGGAGTCCCTACCTACGAGCAGTACTTC.

Only a few counts were recorded for this clone. The genes are TRBV11-3 and TRBJ2-1; D not resolved. The germline CDR1 and CDR2 sequences are SGHNT and YENEEA. V was clipped by 1 base and J by 7 bases, with 5 bases between them. The CDR3 spans 12 residues. The CDR3 sequence is CASSLGENEQFF. The CDR3 nucleotides read TGTGCCAGCAGCTTAGGGGAAAATGAGCAGTTCTTC. The full variable domain, with the rest looked up from reference TRBV11-3 and TRBJ2-1, is EAGVVQSPRYKIIEKKQPVAFWCNPISGHNTLYWYLQNLGQGPELLIRYENEEAVDDSQLPKDRFSAERLKGVDSTLKIQPAELGDSAVYLCASSLGENEQFFGPGTRLTVL.

The V and J genes are TRBV5-6 and TRBJ2-3; 14 positions agree with TRBD2. The CDR3 has 18 residues. V gave up 1 base and J gave up 0 bases; unmatched junction bases: 4. The germline V gene has CDR1 SGHDT and CDR2 YYEEEE. DNA of the CDR3: TGTGCCAGCAGCTTGTACGGACTAGCGGGAGGAAGCACAGATACGCAGTATTTT. It specifies CASSLYGLAGGSTDTQYF.

The V call is TRBV19, the J call TRBJ2-7; D is unclear. CDR1 LNHDA and CDR2 SQIVND come from the germline V gene (reference sequence). The CDR3 loop spans 13 amino acids. V was shortened by 3 bases and J by 7 bases, with 13 bases between the two germline ends. The CDR3 sequence is CASSIRALREQYF. The CDR3 nucleotides are TGTGCCAGTAGTATTCGGGCCCTACGAGAGCAGTACTTC.

The J gene is TRBJ2-2, the V gene TRBV11-2, with 10 bases fitting TRBD1. Germline trimming cut 3 bases from V and 6 bases from J; bases unmatched to any gene: 7. CDR3 length equals 16 residues. Germline values: CDR1 SGHAT, CDR2 FQNNGV. The CDR3 DNA reads as TGTGCCAGCAGCTTGACGAGGGACAGGGGATCCGGGGAGCTGTTTTTT. Residues: CASSLTRDRGSGELFF.

V usage is TRBV15 and J usage is TRBJ2-5; 9 nucleotides match TRBD2. The junction had 7 bases not matched to a gene; V was cut back by 1 base and J by 7 bases. The germline V gene has CDR1 LNHNV and CDR2 YYDKDF (reference sequence). CDR3 size: 15 residues. The CDR3 here is CATSRVAGLAGTQYF. The CDR3 DNA follows: TGTGCCACCAGCAGAGTGGCGGGACTAGCAGGGACCCAGTACTTC.

The count of this clone is one. The chain uses TRBV13 and TRBJ2-5; D is unclear. V was trimmed by 2 bases and J by 7 bases, leaving 11 bases between them. This CDR3 is built from 13 residues. Per germline, CDR1 PRHDT and CDR2 FYEKMQ (reference sequence). CDR3 amino acids: CASSLKGMVTQYF. CDR3 nucleotide sequence: TGTGCCAGCAGCTTAAAGGGTATGGTGACCCAGTACTTC.

The chain couples TRBV19 to TRBJ2-2, with TRBD1 matching 9 bases. Trimming took 7 bases from V and 3 from J; bases not matched to a gene: 9. The CDR3 runs 16 residues. Germline assignment: CDR1 LNHDA and CDR2 SQIVND (reference sequence). CDR3 in amino acids: CASTPRGQGDTGELFF. The CDR3 DNA reads TGTGCCAGTACCCCACGGGGACAGGGCGACACCGGGGAGCTGTTTTTT.

The rearrangement joins TRBV7-9 to TRBJ2-1; D is unresolved. The CDR3 has 18 amino acids. V lost 1 base and J lost 0, with 16 bases in between. Germline lookup yields CDR1 SEHNR and CDR2 FQNEAQ (reference sequence). The CDR3 DNA reads TGTGCCAGCAGCTTAGTAGGTGGCTACCCAAGCTCCTACAATGAGCAGTTCTTC. Residues: CASSLVGGYPSSYNEQFF.

The chain employs TRBV5-4 and TRBJ2-7; D assignment may be TRBD1 or TRBD2 (5 bases each). Trimming took 2 bases from V and 6 from J, leaving 12 bases between them. This CDR3 has 13 residues. The germline CDR1 and CDR2 sequences are SGHNT and YYREEE (reference sequence). CDR3 sequence: CASSFGRGAEQYF. CDR3 bases: TGTGCCAGCAGCTTCGGCCGAGGGGCCGAGCAGTACTTC.

This chain links TRBV14 with TRBJ1-2, with TRBD1 identical over 11 bases. This CDR3 is 16 amino acids long. Germline-derived CDR1 and CDR2 are SGHDN and FVKESK. The V and J ends lost 0 bases and 6 bases, in that order; junction bases with no gene match: 6. The DNA of the CDR3 is TGTGCCAGCAGCCAAGAAGTGGACAGGGGGCACCATGGCTACACCTTC. Translated: CASSQEVDRGHHGYTF.

The chain links TRBV2 to TRBJ2-2; possibly TRBD1 for D (5 bases). The CDR3 length is 13 residues. With 1 base removed from V and 7 bases from J, the gap between germline ends came to 7 bases. Germline-derived CDR1 and CDR2 are SNHLY and FYNNEI. The CDR3 nucleotides are TGTGCCAGCAGTGAAGAGGGGATCGGGGAGCTGTTTTTT. Translating gives CASSEEGIGELFF.

The chain employs TRBV6-5 and TRBJ2-2, with 12 bases lining up with TRBD2. V was clipped by 8 bases and J by 7 bases; unmatched bases: 2. Germline CDR1 is MNHEY and CDR2 is SVGAGI. The CDR3 contains 13 residues. CDR3 DNA sequence: TGTGCCAGCCGGACTAGCGGGATCGGGGAGCTGTTTTTT. Translation: CASRTSGIGELFF.

This rearrangement joins TRBV29-1 to TRBJ1-2; D possibly corresponds to TRBD1 (6 bases). CDR1 and CDR2 from the germline V gene are SQVTM and ANQGSEA. The CDR3 loop spans 17 amino acids. V lost 2 bases and J 2 bases, leaving 21 bases between the germline ends. The CDR3 reads CSVEKERGGGWNYGYTF. The CDR3 nucleotides read TGCAGCGTTGAAAAGGAAAGGGGAGGGGGATGGAACTATGGCTACACCTTC.

This chain connects TRBV10-1 to TRBJ2-2, with TRBD2 matching over 12 bases. The CDR3 is 18 residues long. Germline loops: CDR1 WNHNN, CDR2 SYGVQD (reference sequence). The V segment lost 0 bases and the J segment 6 bases; nucleotides outside the gene matches: 8. CDR3 in amino acids: CASSESLTSGGPPGELFF. CDR3 nucleotide sequence: TGCGCCAGCAGTGAGTCCCTGACTAGCGGGGGTCCTCCCGGGGAGCTGTTTTTT.

The V call is TRBV25-1, the J call TRBJ1-2; 7 positions match TRBD1. V gave up 5 bases and J gave up 8 bases; unmatched junction bases: 11. CDR3 length: 14 amino acids. CDR1 and CDR2 from the germline V gene are MGHDK and SYGVNS. In nucleotides, the CDR3 is TGTGCCAGCAGTCCCGAAGGACAGGCGAGAGGCTACACCTTC. Residues: CASSPEGQARGYTF.